The rows below give T cell receptor beta chains drawn from one sample of a study of T cells in Graves' hyperthyroidism and ophthalmopathy. TCRdb fed the multiplex PCR reads into MiXCR, producing one record per CDR3 protein. The repertoire includes roughly 200,000 distinct CDR3 sequences, approximately 16% of them detected once, and approximately 56% sits in the top ten. Sample: blood. The receptor set was obtained from a woman between 45 and 60 years old with Graves' hyperthyroidism. Each CDR3 is given with its conserved first and last residue. A D gene is named only where the DNA matches it firmly. The size entry is marked missing in some rows and otherwise reads once, few, many or a size class.

V	size	J	D	CDR3	DNA
TRBV2	once	TRBJ1-6	TRBD1	CASSWDRGNSPLHF	TGTGCCAGCAGTTGGGACAGGGGTAATTCACCCCTCCACTTT
TRBV2	few	TRBJ2-7	TRBD2	CASSRGGYEQYF	TGTGCCAGCAGTCGGGGGGGCTACGAGCAGTACTTC
TRBV19	many	TRBJ1-1	.	CASSNTLTSSAEAFF	TGTGCCAGTAGTAACACCCTAACTTCTTCCGCTGAAGCTTTCTTT
TRBV3-1	many	TRBJ1-1	TRBD1	CASSRQGLNTEAFF	TGTGCCAGCAGCCGACAGGGTTTGAACACTGAAGCTTTCTTT
TRBV12-3/TRBV12-4	many	TRBJ2-5	.	CASSLEGTQYF	TGTGCCAGCAGTTTAGAGGGGACCCAGTACTTC
TRBV4-1	many	TRBJ2-3	TRBD2	CASSQGLTSGSTDTQYF	TGCGCCAGCAGCCAAGGGCTGACTAGCGGGAGCACAGATACGCAGTATTTT
TRBV7-3	few	TRBJ2-2	.	CASSLSTNTGELFF	TGTGCCAGCAGCTTATCTACGAACACCGGGGAGCTGTTTTTT
TRBV20-1	many	TRBJ2-1	TRBD2	CSANRLAGTYNEQFF	TGCAGTGCTAATCGGCTAGCGGGAACCTACAATGAGCAGTTCTTC
TRBV18	many	TRBJ2-1	.	CASSPAGEQFF	TGTGCCAGCTCACCAGCGGGGGAGCAGTTCTTC
TRBV28	many	TRBJ1-2	.	CASRNVEAFYGYTF	TGTGCCAGCAGAAACGTCGAGGCCTTCTATGGCTACACCTTC
TRBV2	many	TRBJ2-7	TRBD1	CASGDGTGGYEQYF	TGTGCCAGCGGCGACGGGACAGGGGGTTACGAGCAGTACTTC
TRBV2	many	TRBJ1-1	.	CASSEGYPENTEAFF	TGTGCCAGCAGTGAAGGATATCCAGAGAACACTGAAGCTTTCTTT
TRBV18	.	TRBJ2-7	TRBD2	CASSPFLEAGLIEQYF	TGTGCCAGCTCACCTTTTTTGGAAGCGGGATTGATCGAGCAGTACTTC
TRBV27	.	TRBJ1-1	.	CASSRYIEGYTEAFF	TGTGCCAGCAGCCGGTACATTGAGGGTTACACTGAAGCTTTCTTT
TRBV11-3	many	TRBJ2-1	.	CASSLTGPGEQFF	TGTGCCAGCAGCTTGACAGGACCCGGTGAGCAGTTCTTC
TRBV12-3/TRBV12-4	many	TRBJ2-3	TRBD2	CASSPLAGRTDTQYF	TGTGCCAGCAGTCCCCTAGCGGGCCGCACAGATACGCAGTATTTT
TRBV9	few	TRBJ2-7	.	CASTLGPTLVTFEQYF	TGTGCCAGCACACTGGGACCGACTCTGGTTACGTTCGAGCAGTACTTC
TRBV28	many	TRBJ1-1	.	CASSPTPSNTEAFF	TGTGCCAGCAGCCCTACTCCTTCGAACACTGAAGCTTTCTTT
TRBV30	.	TRBJ2-1	TRBD2	CAWRATSGRVYNEQFF	TGTGCCTGGAGAGCGACTAGCGGGAGAGTCTACAATGAGCAGTTCTTC
TRBV12-3/TRBV12-4	many	TRBJ1-5	.	CASRGGEPRRGPQHF	TGTGCCAGCAGAGGAGGGGAACCACGGCGCGGGCCCCAGCATTTT
TRBV20-1	many	TRBJ2-3	.	CSARDRQGDTQYF	TGCAGTGCTAGAGATCGTCAAGGAGATACGCAGTATTTT
TRBV18	many	TRBJ2-7	.	CASSPYMGGEEQYF	TGTGCCAGCTCACCGTACATGGGGGGAGAGGAGCAGTACTTC
TRBV9	many	TRBJ2-1	.	CASSVAGVSGQRSYNEQFF	TGTGCCAGCAGCGTAGCTGGTGTGAGCGGACAAAGATCCTACAATGAGCAGTTCTTC
TRBV7-2	.	TRBJ2-3	.	CASSGYMTGSDTQYF	TGTGCCAGCAGCGGCTACATGACGGGGTCAGATACGCAGTATTTT
TRBV10-3	.	TRBJ2-4	TRBD2	CAISDPRLAGEMVGAKNIQYF	TGTGCCATCAGTGATCCGAGACTAGCGGGAGAAATGGTAGGAGCCAAAAACATTCAGTACTTC
TRBV19	.	TRBJ2-7	.	CASSIGGLYEQYF	TGTGCCAGTAGTATCGGAGGGCTGTACGAGCAGTACTTC
TRBV28	few	TRBJ1-5	.	CAGSTGGGSIQPQHF	TGTGCCGGCTCCACAGGCGGGGGATCTATTCAGCCCCAGCATTTT
TRBV2	many	TRBJ1-5	.	CASRPTDSPRRPQHF	TGTGCCAGCAGGCCTACTGACAGTCCACGGAGGCCCCAGCATTTT
TRBV5-1	few	TRBJ1-5	.	CASSLQGDSNQPQHF	TGCGCCAGCAGCTTACAGGGAGATAGCAATCAGCCCCAGCATTTT
TRBV7-7	.	TRBJ2-5	.	CASSRNFQETQYF	TGTGCTAGCAGCCGGAACTTCCAAGAGACCCAGTACTTC
TRBV11-2	.	TRBJ1-2	.	CASSRIRENYGYTF	TGTGCCAGCAGCCGGATTAGGGAGAACTATGGCTACACCTTC
TRBV6-5	.	TRBJ2-4	.	CASSSSAKAKNIQYF	TGTGCCAGCAGTTCTAGCGCAAAAGCCAAAAACATTCAGTACTTC
TRBV12-3/TRBV12-4	few	TRBJ1-4	TRBD1	CASSSRDRGRGWFSNEKLFF	TGTGCCAGCAGTTCCCGGGACAGGGGGCGAGGTTGGTTTTCTAATGAAAAACTGTTTTTT
TRBV28	many	TRBJ1-1	.	CASSLWRTVNTEAFF	TGTGCCAGCAGCCTCTGGAGGACGGTTAACACTGAAGCTTTCTTT
TRBV6-1	few	TRBJ2-2	TRBD1	CASSKDREFTGELFF	TGTGCCAGCAGTAAGGACAGGGAGTTCACCGGGGAGCTGTTTTTT
TRBV11-2	once	TRBJ1-3	.	CASSLEVGNTTYF	TGTGCCAGCAGCTTAGAGGTTGGAAACACCACATATTTT
TRBV12-3/TRBV12-4	.	TRBJ1-2	.	CASSFSRGYTF	TGTGCCAGCAGTTTTTCGCGCGGCTACACCTTC
TRBV6-1	many	TRBJ2-7	.	CASSPGAYEQYF	TGTGCCAGCAGTCCAGGGGCCTACGAGCAGTACTTC
TRBV5-1	.	TRBJ2-1	.	CASSALAETYNEQFF	TGCGCCAGCAGCGCCTTAGCGGAAACCTACAATGAGCAGTTCTTC
TRBV2	many	TRBJ1-4	.	CASSERTPVRGKLFF	TGTGCCAGCAGTGAAAGGACCCCTGTTCGGGGAAAACTGTTTTTT
TRBV19	few	TRBJ1-4	TRBD1	CASSITGTGNEKLFF	TGTGCCAGTAGTATTACCGGGACAGGGAATGAAAAACTGTTTTTT
TRBV20-1	many	TRBJ2-4	TRBD1	CSARQGENIQYF	TGCAGTGCTAGACAGGGGGAAAACATTCAGTACTTC
TRBV13	many	TRBJ1-1	.	CASSLRGVGEAFF	TGTGCCAGCAGCTTACGTGGGGTTGGTGAAGCTTTCTTT
TRBV28	many	TRBJ1-2	.	CASSLTGLGGYTF	TGTGCCAGCAGTCTTACAGGGCTGGGTGGCTACACCTTC
TRBV6-1	.	TRBJ2-2	.	CASSTASTNTGELFF	TGTGCCAGCAGCACAGCCTCTACGAACACCGGGGAGCTGTTTTTT
TRBV7-9	many	TRBJ2-1	TRBD2	CASSFGGREGEQFF	TGTGCCAGCAGCTTCGGCGGGAGGGAGGGTGAGCAGTTCTTC
TRBV4-2	.	TRBJ2-7	.	CASSQSHPGSYEQYF	TGTGCCAGCAGCCAATCCCACCCGGGTTCCTACGAGCAGTACTTC
TRBV9	.	TRBJ1-5	.	CASSVGVYQPQHF	TGTGCCAGCAGCGTAGGGGTTTATCAGCCCCAGCATTTT
TRBV20-1	few	TRBJ2-1	TRBD2	CSASPRGGLALSSYNEQFF	TGCAGTGCTTCCCCCCGGGGGGGACTAGCTTTAAGCTCCTACAATGAGCAGTTCTTC
TRBV6-1	many	TRBJ1-2	.	CASSLLPGGLPYGYTF	TGTGCCAGCAGCCTACTTCCCGGAGGATTGCCTTATGGCTACACCTTC
TRBV29-1	many	TRBJ2-5	.	CSVQADQETQYF	TGCAGCGTACAAGCGGACCAAGAGACCCAGTACTTC
TRBV20-1	many	TRBJ2-5	TRBD2	CSAGTNQETQYF	TGCAGTGCCGGGACTAACCAAGAGACCCAGTACTTC
TRBV20-1	many	TRBJ2-5	.	CSARGPGSQETQYF	TGCAGTGCTAGAGGCCCAGGGTCCCAAGAGACCCAGTACTTC